The 25 T cell receptor beta chains below all came from one sample that was sequenced in a study of OX40 agonist ivuxolimab in advanced cancers. Libraries were made using the immunoSEQ multiplex PCR assay. TCRdb retrieved this table from immuneACCESS and kept in-frame rearrangements only. Not all clones are present; in checked studies, unresolved V genes account for under half, and no reason is known for the remainder. Within this sample are fewer than 90,000 clones, with nearly 95% of them counted one time only. 6.2% of the sample is held by the ten biggest clonotypes. The source was CD4+ or CD8+ T cells sorted from blood, collected in a trial of the OX40 agonist ivuxolimab. The receptors originated from an adult with an advanced solid tumor such as melanoma, head and neck, liver or kidney cancer.

The gene calls are TRBV10-1 and TRBJ2-5, with 8 nucleotides matching TRBD2. Germline CDR1 and CDR2: WNHNN and SYGVQD (reference sequence). V trimming: 6 bases; J trimming: 1 base; junction bases outside the gene matches: 7. CDR3 length equals 15 residues. The CDR3 DNA is TGCGCCAGCAGCCAGGGCGGGGGGCTCCAAGAGACCCAGTACTTC. Amino acids: CASSQGGGLQETQYF.

This clone was counted once. The J gene is TRBJ2-7, the V gene TRBV6-9; D unresolved. This CDR3 comprises 13 residues. Between the trimmed V and J ends, which lost 10 bases and 6 bases, there was a span of 19 bases. Per germline, CDR1 MNHGY and CDR2 SVAAGI. CDR3 loop: CATRGVYPSEQYF. CDR3 DNA sequence: TGTGCCACAAGAGGAGTATATCCTTCCGAGCAGTACTTC.

The gene calls are TRBV4-3 and TRBJ2-5; D unclear. This CDR3 comprises 16 residues. CDR1 is LGHNA and CDR2 is YSLEER in the germline V gene. Trimming took 0 bases from V and 1 from J, leaving 12 bases between them. The CDR3 bases are TGCGCCAGCAGCCAAGATCGTTACCGGGTCCAAGAGACCCAGTACTTC. As protein: CASSQDRYRVQETQYF.

This chain joins TRBV5-1 and TRBJ2-3, with no clear D. Trimming removed 0 bases from V and 4 bases from J, with 9 bases in between. The V gene's germline CDR1 is SGHRS and CDR2 YFSETQ. The CDR3 length is 14 residues. CDR3: CASSLVPAPDTQYF. In nucleotides, the CDR3 is TGCGCCAGCAGCTTGGTGCCAGCCCCAGATACGCAGTATTTT.

CDR3 nucleotides: TGTGCCAGCAGCTTGGTGGGGGATAATCAGCCCCAGCATTTT. This translates into CASSLVGDNQPQHF. The rearrangement joins TRBV5-6 to TRBJ1-5; TRBD1 might be the D (5 bases). V lost 0 bases to trimming and J lost 4 bases, with 8 bases between them. Germline CDR1 and CDR2: SGHDT and YYEEEE. The CDR3 runs 14 residues.

This rearrangement joins TRBV27 to TRBJ2-7; tentatively, D is TRBD2 (5 bases). This CDR3 comprises 13 residues. Per germline, CDR1 MNHEY and CDR2 SMNVEV (reference sequence). The V end lost 3 bases, the J end lost 0 bases, and 6 bases lay between the germline ends. The CDR3: CASSFRGSYEQYF. CDR3 bases: TGTGCCAGCAGTTTCCGGGGCTCCTACGAGCAGTACTTC.

The chain combines TRBV6-1 with TRBJ1-5; 9 bases line up with TRBD1. V was pared by 11 bases and J by 6 bases, with 8 bases of the junction left unmatched. Germline CDR1 MNHNS, CDR2 SASEGT. CDR3 size: 13 residues. CDR3 loop: CAATGGGGQPQHF. As DNA, the CDR3 is TGTGCCGCGACAGGGGGAGGGGGTCAGCCCCAGCATTTT.

This chain uses TRBV6-6 with TRBJ2-1; 7 bases are shared with TRBD1. Unmatched junction bases numbered 1, after V lost 8 bases and J lost 0 bases. The CDR3 covers 13 residues. In germline, CDR1 is MNHNY, CDR2 SVGAGI (reference sequence). CDR3 sequence (DNA): TGTGCCAGCGGGGACAGCTCCTACAATGAGCAGTTCTTC. This encodes CASGDSSYNEQFF.

This rearrangement joins TRBV5-1 to TRBJ2-4; no firm D call. The CDR3 has 13 amino acids. Trimming removed 4 bases from V and 7 bases from J, with 12 bases in between. In germline, CDR1 is SGHRS, CDR2 YFSETQ. The CDR3 DNA follows: TGCGCCAGCAGCGAATATGGTAGGAACATTCAGTACTTC. This translates into CASSEYGRNIQYF.

This clone was counted once. This chain connects TRBV6-1 to TRBJ2-7; 15 nucleotides align to TRBD2. The CDR3 covers 15 residues. The V and J ends lost 4 bases and 4 bases, in that order; junction bases with no gene match: 2. Germline V gene lookup returns CDR1 MNHNS and CDR2 SASEGT. CDR3 in amino acids: CASSGGLAGGYEQYF. The DNA for the CDR3 is TGTGCCAGCAGTGGGGGACTAGCGGGAGGATACGAGCAGTACTTC.

This chain uses TRBV5-5 with TRBJ2-5, with 9 nucleotides matching TRBD1. Germline trimming cut 3 bases from V and 3 bases from J; bases unmatched to any gene: 3. This CDR3 region has 14 residues. Germline V gene lookup returns CDR1 SGHKS and CDR2 YYEKEE (reference sequence). The CDR3: CASSSGQGKETQYF. The DNA of the CDR3 is TGTGCCAGCAGCTCGGGACAGGGCAAAGAGACCCAGTACTTC. Variable domain in full (rest from reference TRBV5-5 and TRBJ2-5): DAGVTQSPTHLIKTRGQQVTLRCSPISGHKSVSWYQQVLGQGPQFIFQYYEKEERGRGNFPDRFSARQFPNYSSELNVNALLLGDSALYLCASSSGQGKETQYFGPGTRLLVL.

The chain uses TRBV29-1 and TRBJ1-2; a weak D match, TRBD1 (5 bases). Germline V gene data show CDR1 as SQVTM and CDR2 as ANQGSEA. The germline V and J ends were trimmed by 3 bases and 8 bases, with 13 bases remaining between them. The CDR3 sequence is 12 residues long. The CDR3 protein is CSVDWGTRGYTF. The CDR3 coding sequence is TGCAGCGTTGATTGGGGGACTAGAGGCTACACCTTC.

The chain is built from TRBV7-9 and TRBJ2-7; D is perhaps TRBD1 or TRBD2 (5 bases each). V was pared by 4 bases and J by 3 bases, with 10 bases between. Germline assignment: CDR1 SEHNR and CDR2 FQNEAQ (reference sequence). The CDR3 contains 13 residues. The CDR3 sequence is CASSSGTHYEQYF. As DNA, the CDR3 is TGTGCCAGCAGCTCCGGGACCCACTACGAGCAGTACTTC.

This clone is a singleton in its sample. The genes are TRBV6-6 and TRBJ1-2; a weak D match, TRBD1 (5 bases). V shed 1 base and J shed 5 bases, with 17 bases lying between them. The CDR3 has 16 residues. CDR1 MNHNY and CDR2 SVGAGI come from the germline V gene (reference sequence). The chain's CDR3 is CASSYFFPPREYGYTF. The CDR3 region has the DNA TGTGCCAGCAGTTACTTTTTCCCCCCCAGGGAGTATGGCTACACCTTC.

V usage is TRBV9 and J usage is TRBJ2-3, with 10 positions matching TRBD2. With V trimmed by 0 bases and J by 5 bases, 6 bases remained unmatched. The length of the CDR3 is 16 residues. Germline CDR1 reads SGDLS; CDR2 reads YYNGEE. This CDR3 is CASSVDLAGAGDTQYF. The CDR3 bases are TGTGCCAGCAGCGTAGACCTAGCGGGGGCGGGAGATACGCAGTATTTT.

V and J are TRBV28 and TRBJ2-7; D is undetermined. Germline CDR1 and CDR2: MDHEN and SYDVKM. The CDR3 consists of 14 residues. Trimming pared 6 bases from V and 0 bases from J, leaving 12 bases between. The chain's CDR3 is CASSLIRSSYEQYF. The CDR3 region has the DNA TGTGCCAGCAGCCTCATTCGGAGCTCCTACGAGCAGTACTTC.

The rearrangement uses TRBV28 and TRBJ1-2; 7 bases align to TRBD1. The V and J ends lost 4 bases and 3 bases, in that order; junction bases with no gene match: 11. CDR3 length equals 16 residues. Germline V gene lookup returns CDR1 MDHEN and CDR2 SYDVKM. As DNA, the CDR3 is TGTGCCAGCAGTTGGAGGCTCCCCCAGGGGGACTATGGCTACACCTTC. Protein: CASSWRLPQGDYGYTF.

The V gene is TRBV25-1, the J gene TRBJ1-1; D may be TRBD1 (5 bases). This CDR3 region has 14 residues. Trimming removed 7 bases at V and 1 base at J, with 13 bases between. Germline-derived CDR1 and CDR2 are MGHDK and SYGVNS. CDR3 sequence (DNA): TGTGCCAGCATCCGGGTGAGGGGGAACACTGAAGCTTTCTTT. Protein product: CASIRVRGNTEAFF.

The chain couples TRBV4-3 to TRBJ2-2; TRBD2 matches 10 bases. In germline, CDR1 is LGHNA, CDR2 YSLEER. V was clipped by 1 base and J by 3 bases; unmatched bases: 8. This CDR3 is built from 18 residues. The CDR3 DNA is TGCGCCAGCAGCCAAGTGCCTAGCGGGGGTTATTACACCGGGGAGCTGTTTTTT. This encodes CASSQVPSGGYYTGELFF.

J is TRBJ1-1 and V is TRBV2; D might be TRBD1 (5 bases). V lost 3 bases to trimming and J lost 2 bases, with 13 bases between them. The CDR3 covers 15 residues. Germline assignment: CDR1 SNHLY and CDR2 FYNNEI. The CDR3 DNA follows: TGTGCCAGCAGTGACTTTAGGGACCCAAACACTGAAGCTTTCTTT. Its translation is CASSDFRDPNTEAFF.

In DNA form, the CDR3 reads TGTGCCAGCAGTTTTCGGGATACGCAGTATTTT. As protein: CASSFRDTQYF. This chain joins TRBV27 and TRBJ2-3; unclear D gene. CDR1 and CDR2 from the germline V gene are MNHEY and SMNVEV (reference sequence). V lost 3 bases, J lost 6 bases, and 4 bases lay in between. CDR3 length equals 11 residues.

The J gene is TRBJ2-1, the V gene TRBV10-2; 11 positions agree with TRBD1. The germline gives CDR1 WSHSY, CDR2 SAAADI. Trimming cost V 7 bases and J 7 bases; bases outside gene matches: 12. The CDR3 contains 16 residues. The CDR3 reads CASTATGTGGWNEQFF. DNA for the CDR3: TGCGCCAGCACTGCGACCGGGACAGGGGGTTGGAATGAGCAGTTCTTC.

This chain joins TRBV18 and TRBJ1-1; D is unresolved. The CDR3 consists of 17 residues. CDR1 and CDR2 from the germline V gene are KGHSH and LQKENI. The germline V and J ends were trimmed by 3 bases and 6 bases, with 23 bases remaining between them. DNA for the CDR3: TGTGCCAGCTCACCGTGGAGTGTTGAAGGCGGGAAGCCTGAAGCTTTCTTT. This sequence encodes CASSPWSVEGGKPEAFF.

The chain employs TRBV2 and TRBJ1-2, with D uncertain. Per the germline V gene, CDR1 is SNHLY and CDR2 is FYNNEI. V was shortened by 0 bases and J by 4 bases, with 6 bases between the two germline ends. There are 13 residues in the CDR3. CDR3: CASSEARAYGYTF. CDR3 sequence (DNA): TGTGCCAGCAGTGAAGCGAGAGCCTATGGCTACACCTTC.

The chain links TRBV7-9 to TRBJ1-2; tentatively, D is TRBD1 (5 bases). Germline CDR1 and CDR2: SEHNR and FQNEAQ (reference sequence). This CDR3 spans 13 amino acids. V lost 1 base and J lost 5, with 8 bases in between. The CDR3 sequence is CASSLGDPYGYTF. The CDR3 DNA reads as TGTGCCAGCAGCTTAGGGGACCCTTATGGCTACACCTTC.